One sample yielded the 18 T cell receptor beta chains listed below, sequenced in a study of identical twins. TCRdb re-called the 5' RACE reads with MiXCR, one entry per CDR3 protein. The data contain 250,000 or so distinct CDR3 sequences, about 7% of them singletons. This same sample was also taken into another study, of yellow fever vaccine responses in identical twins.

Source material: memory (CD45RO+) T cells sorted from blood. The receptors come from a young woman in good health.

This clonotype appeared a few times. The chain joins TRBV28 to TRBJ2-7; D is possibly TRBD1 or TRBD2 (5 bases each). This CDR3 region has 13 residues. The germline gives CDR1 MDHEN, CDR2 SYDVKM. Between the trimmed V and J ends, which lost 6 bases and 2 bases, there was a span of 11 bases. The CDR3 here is CASSSGAPYEQYV. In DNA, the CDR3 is TGTGCCAGCAGCTCCGGGGCGCCCTACGAGCAGTACGTC.

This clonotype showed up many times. CDR3 region: CASSLEGNTDTQYF. DNA for the CDR3: TGTGCCAGCAGTTTAGAAGGCAACACAGATACGCAGTATTTT. The chain employs TRBV12-3 or TRBV12-4 and TRBJ2-3; unclear D gene. Trimming stripped 1 base from V and 2 bases from J, with 7 bases between. This CDR3 has 14 amino acids.

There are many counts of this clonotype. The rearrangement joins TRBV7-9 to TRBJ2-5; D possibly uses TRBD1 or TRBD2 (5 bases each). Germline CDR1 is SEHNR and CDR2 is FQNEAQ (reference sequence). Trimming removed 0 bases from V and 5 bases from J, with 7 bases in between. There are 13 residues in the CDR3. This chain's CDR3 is CASSLAGDETQYF. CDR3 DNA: TGTGCCAGCAGCTTAGCGGGGGATGAGACCCAGTACTTC.

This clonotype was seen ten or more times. The CDR3 loop reads CASSWGGTDTQYF. In DNA form, the CDR3 reads TGCGCCAGCAGCTGGGGGGGAACAGATACGCAGTATTTT. The chain employs TRBV5-1 and TRBJ2-3, with 7 bases matching TRBD2. This CDR3 region has 13 residues. Germline assignment: CDR1 SGHRS and CDR2 YFSETQ. Trimming took 3 bases from V and 3 from J; bases not matched to a gene: 1.

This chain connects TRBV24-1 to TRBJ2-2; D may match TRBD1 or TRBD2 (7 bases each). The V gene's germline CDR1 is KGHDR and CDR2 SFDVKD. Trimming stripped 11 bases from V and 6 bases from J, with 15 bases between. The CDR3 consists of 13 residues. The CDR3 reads CASQGGAPGELFF. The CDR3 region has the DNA TGTGCCAGCCAGGGGGGGGCTCCCGGGGAGCTGTTTTTT.

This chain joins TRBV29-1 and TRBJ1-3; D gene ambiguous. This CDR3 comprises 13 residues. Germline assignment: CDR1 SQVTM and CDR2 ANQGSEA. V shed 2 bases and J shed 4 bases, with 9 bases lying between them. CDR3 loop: CSVEYGSGNTIYF. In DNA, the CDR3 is TGCAGCGTTGAATATGGGTCGGGAAACACCATATATTTT.

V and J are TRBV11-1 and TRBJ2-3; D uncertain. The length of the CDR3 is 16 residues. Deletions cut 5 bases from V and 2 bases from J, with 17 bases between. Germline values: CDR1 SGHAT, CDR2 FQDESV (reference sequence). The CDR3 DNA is TGTGCCAGCAGCCCATTCCTGGGAATTGACACAGATACGCAGTATTTT. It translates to CASSPFLGIDTDTQYF.

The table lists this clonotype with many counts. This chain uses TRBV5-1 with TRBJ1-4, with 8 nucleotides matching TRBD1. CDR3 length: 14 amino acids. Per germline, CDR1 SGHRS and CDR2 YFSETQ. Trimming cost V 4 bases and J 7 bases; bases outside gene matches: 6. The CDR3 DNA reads TGCGCCAGCAGCCAGGGACAGGATCGTGAAAAACTGTTTTTT. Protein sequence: CASSQGQDREKLFF.

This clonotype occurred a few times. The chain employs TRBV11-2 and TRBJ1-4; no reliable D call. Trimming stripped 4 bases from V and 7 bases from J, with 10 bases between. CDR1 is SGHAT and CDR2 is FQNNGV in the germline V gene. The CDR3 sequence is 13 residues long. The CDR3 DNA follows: TGTGCCAGCAGCTACCCCATGGGTGAAAAACTGTTTTTT. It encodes CASSYPMGEKLFF.

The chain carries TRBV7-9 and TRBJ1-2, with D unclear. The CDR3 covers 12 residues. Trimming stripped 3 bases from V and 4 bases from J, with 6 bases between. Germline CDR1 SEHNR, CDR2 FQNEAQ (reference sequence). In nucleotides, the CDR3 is TGTGCCAGCAGCTTCGACTTCTATGGCTACACCTTC. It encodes CASSFDFYGYTF.

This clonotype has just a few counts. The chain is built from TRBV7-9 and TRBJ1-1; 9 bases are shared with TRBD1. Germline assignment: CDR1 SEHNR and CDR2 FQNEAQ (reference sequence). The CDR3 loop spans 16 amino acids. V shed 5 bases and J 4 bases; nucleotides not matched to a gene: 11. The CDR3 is CASSPDRGYISTEAFF. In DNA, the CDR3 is TGTGCCAGCAGCCCGGACAGGGGCTACATAAGCACTGAAGCTTTCTTT.

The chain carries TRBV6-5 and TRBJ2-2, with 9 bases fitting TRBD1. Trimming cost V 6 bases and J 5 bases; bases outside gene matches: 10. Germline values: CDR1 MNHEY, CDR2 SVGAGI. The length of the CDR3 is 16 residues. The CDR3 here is CASRHSGTGRTGELFF. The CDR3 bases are TGTGCCAGCAGACACTCCGGGACAGGGAGAACCGGGGAGCTGTTTTTT.

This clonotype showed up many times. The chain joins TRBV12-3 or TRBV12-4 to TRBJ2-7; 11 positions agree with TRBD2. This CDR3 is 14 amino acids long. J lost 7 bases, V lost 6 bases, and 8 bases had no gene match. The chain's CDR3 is CASSLSGRAGEQYF. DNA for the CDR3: TGTGCCAGCAGCCTTAGCGGGAGGGCGGGTGAGCAGTACTTC.

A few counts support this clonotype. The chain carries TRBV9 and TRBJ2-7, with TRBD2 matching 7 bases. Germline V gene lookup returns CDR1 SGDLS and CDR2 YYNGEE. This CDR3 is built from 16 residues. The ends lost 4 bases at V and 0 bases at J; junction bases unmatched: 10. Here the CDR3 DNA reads TGTGCCAGCAGCCCCCGACTAGCTTCGAGCTCCTACGAGCAGTACTTC. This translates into CASSPRLASSSYEQYF.

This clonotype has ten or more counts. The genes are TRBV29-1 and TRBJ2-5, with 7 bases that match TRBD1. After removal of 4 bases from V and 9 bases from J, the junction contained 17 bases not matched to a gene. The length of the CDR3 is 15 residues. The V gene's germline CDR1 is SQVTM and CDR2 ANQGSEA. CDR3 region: CSVVRQGLDTRAQYF. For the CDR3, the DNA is TGCAGCGTTGTACGACAGGGATTAGACACAAGGGCCCAGTACTTC.

The DNA of the CDR3 is TGTGCCAGTACGGGGCTAGCGGGAGGGTCCTACAATGAGCAGTTCTTC. It is translated as CASTGLAGGSYNEQFF. V usage is TRBV19 and J usage is TRBJ2-1; 12 bases align to TRBD2. The CDR3 has 16 amino acids. CDR1 LNHDA and CDR2 SQIVND come from the germline V gene (reference sequence). J lost 1 base, V lost 7 bases, and 5 bases had no gene match.

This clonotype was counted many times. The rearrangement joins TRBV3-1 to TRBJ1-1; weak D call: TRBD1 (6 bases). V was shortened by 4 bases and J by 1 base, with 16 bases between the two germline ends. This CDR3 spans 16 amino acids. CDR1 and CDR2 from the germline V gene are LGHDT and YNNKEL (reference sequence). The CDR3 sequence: CASSPPREGGNTEAFF. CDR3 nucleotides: TGTGCCAGCAGCCCTCCCCGGGAGGGGGGGAACACTGAAGCTTTCTTT.

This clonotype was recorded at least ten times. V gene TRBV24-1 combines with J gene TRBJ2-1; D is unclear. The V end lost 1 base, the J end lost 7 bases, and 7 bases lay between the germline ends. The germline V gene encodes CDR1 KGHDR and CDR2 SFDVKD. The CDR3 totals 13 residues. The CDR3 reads CATSDFPVNEQFF. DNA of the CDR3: TGTGCCACCAGTGATTTTCCGGTTAATGAGCAGTTCTTC.